Listed here is a single T cell receptor beta chain. The CDR3 is 15 amino acids. The germline V and J ends were trimmed by 3 bases and 6 bases, with 19 bases remaining between them. Germline V lookup: CDR1 SGDLS, CDR2 YYNGEE. The data belong to a study of early T cells in non-severe SARS-CoV-2 infection. TCRdb re-analysed the 5' RACE reads in MiXCR, keeping a single row per CDR3 protein. The profile shows some 50,000 distinct CDR3 sequences, about a tenth of them singletons. This chain uses TRBV9 with TRBJ2-7; tentative D call: TRBD2 (6 bases). Sequenced input: whole blood. This TCR derives from an adult who was a healthcare worker with PCR-confirmed SARS-CoV-2 infection or an uninfected control (not recorded which). The CDR3 coding sequence is TGTGCCAGCAGCGCGGGGGACTCGTTCTTGGGCGAGCAGTACTTC. Amino acid sequence: CASSAGDSFLGEQYF. The variable domain in full, with the rest retrieved from reference TRBV9 and TRBJ2-7, is DSGVTQTPKHLITATGQRVTLRCSPRSGDLSVYWYQQSLDQGLQFLIQYYNGEERAKGNILERFSAQQFPDLHSELNLSSLELGDSALYFCASSAGDSFLGEQYFGPGTRLTVT.